This is a list of T cell receptor beta chains from one sample in a study of Ad26.COV2.S vaccination and SARS-CoV-2 variants. TCRdb keeps only in-frame clones here, not all; method: immunoSEQ multiplex PCR. The profile shows some 340,000 clones, roughly 80% of them singletons. Sequenced material: peripheral blood, taken in a trial of Ad26.COV2.S vaccine versus placebo. These receptors were obtained from a person aged 18-60 years who received the Ad26.COV2.S COVID-19 vaccine or a placebo. The CDR3 runs from the conserved cysteine through the conserved F or W. Each record gives: clone size, D gene, V gene, J gene, CDR3 protein, CDR3 DNA. The D gene is left open where the match is weak. Some rows have no size entry. The others give once, few or many, or a class for an expanded clone.

size: .
D: .
V: TRBV7-9
J: TRBJ2-5
CDR3: CASSPPPGGATETQYF
DNA: TGTGCCAGCAGCCCCCCCCCGGGTGGAGCGACCGAGACCCAGTACTTC

size: .
D: .
V: TRBV5-6
J: TRBJ2-2
CDR3: CASSYPANTGELFF
DNA: TGTGCCAGCAGCTACCCCGCGAACACCGGGGAGCTGTTTTTT

size: few
D: .
V: TRBV11-3
J: TRBJ2-1
CDR3: CASSLDPRTGPYYNEQFF
DNA: TGTGCCAGCAGCTTAGACCCACGGACGGGTCCCTATTACAATGAGCAGTTCTTC

size: few
D: TRBD2
V: TRBV9
J: TRBJ2-1
CDR3: CASSVWEGREQFF
DNA: TGTGCCAGCAGCGTATGGGAGGGTCGAGAGCAGTTCTTC

size: .
D: TRBD1
V: TRBV5-4
J: TRBJ1-2
CDR3: CASSRGTDSYGYTF
DNA: TGTGCCAGCAGCCGAGGGACAGACAGTTATGGCTACACCTTC

size: .
D: .
V: TRBV10-3
J: TRBJ2-7
CDR3: CAISESGRAEQYF
DNA: TGTGCCATCAGTGAGTCGGGAAGGGCCGAGCAGTACTTC

size: .
D: TRBD2
V: TRBV7-9
J: TRBJ2-3
CDR3: CASSFSGGTDTQYF
DNA: TGTGCCAGCAGCTTTAGCGGGGGCACAGATACGCAGTATTTT

size: .
D: .
V: TRBV28
J: TRBJ2-4
CDR3: CASSLGAHLAKNIQYF
DNA: TGTGCCAGCAGTTTGGGGGCCCATTTAGCCAAAAACATTCAGTACTTC

size: .
D: TRBD1
V: TRBV19
J: TRBJ1-5
CDR3: CASSSQGASQPQHF
DNA: TGTGCCAGTAGTAGTCAGGGGGCATCTCAGCCCCAGCATTTT

size: .
D: TRBD1
V: TRBV2
J: TRBJ2-5
CDR3: CASSGRRTGDSLQGTQYF
DNA: TGTGCCAGCAGTGGTCGGCGGACAGGGGACTCCTTGCAGGGGACCCAGTACTTC

size: .
D: TRBD2
V: TRBV5-1
J: TRBJ2-7
CDR3: CASSLPGGSYEQYF
DNA: TGCGCCAGCAGCTTGCCGGGGGGTTCCTACGAGCAGTACTTC

size: .
D: .
V: TRBV7-2
J: TRBJ1-6
CDR3: CASSLIRENSPLHF
DNA: TGTGCCAGCAGCTTAATACGGGAGAATTCACCCCTCCACTTT

size: .
D: .
V: TRBV15
J: TRBJ1-1
CDR3: CATSRDQHTEAFF
DNA: TGTGCCACCAGCAGAGATCAACACACTGAAGCTTTCTTT

size: once
D: .
V: TRBV12-5
J: TRBJ1-1
CDR3: CASVGRGWTEAFF
DNA: TGTGCTAGTGTAGGACGGGGATGGACTGAAGCTTTCTTT

size: .
D: .
V: TRBV3-1/TRBV3-2
J: TRBJ1-4
CDR3: CASANVGEKLFF
DNA: TGTGCCAGCGCAAATGTGGGGGAAAAACTGTTTTTT

size: once
D: TRBD1
V: TRBV29-1
J: TRBJ2-1
CDR3: CSVADRVYNEQFF
DNA: TGCAGCGTTGCGGACAGGGTCTACAATGAGCAGTTCTTC

size: .
D: TRBD2
V: TRBV7-3
J: TRBJ2-2
CDR3: CASSSSPGGPGGELFF
DNA: TGTGCCAGCAGCTCCTCCCCGGGGGGGCCCGGCGGGGAGCTGTTTTTT

size: .
D: .
V: TRBV30
J: TRBJ1-1
CDR3: CAWSPRAVTEAFF
DNA: TGTGCCTGGAGTCCCCGAGCGGTCACTGAAGCTTTCTTT

size: .
D: .
V: TRBV28
J: TRBJ1-5
CDR3: CASSSGYGSFNQPQHF
DNA: TGTGCCAGCAGTTCGGGGTACGGCAGCTTCAATCAGCCCCAGCATTTT

size: .
D: .
V: TRBV2
J: TRBJ1-5
CDR3: CASNADSPLSNQPQHF
DNA: TGTGCCAGCAATGCGGACAGCCCTCTTAGCAATCAGCCCCAGCATTTT

size: .
D: .
V: TRBV7-6
J: TRBJ2-3
CDR3: CASSKGWSTDTQYF
DNA: TGTGCCAGCAGCAAAGGATGGTCCACAGATACGCAGTATTTT

size: once
D: .
V: TRBV28
J: TRBJ1-4
CDR3: CASSLPRSANEKLFF
DNA: TGTGCCAGCAGTTTGCCCCGCAGTGCTAATGAAAAACTGTTTTTT

size: .
D: .
V: TRBV6-6
J: TRBJ1-1
CDR3: CASITGNTEAFF
DNA: TGTGCCAGCATTACGGGGAACACTGAAGCTTTCTTT

size: .
D: .
V: TRBV6-5
J: TRBJ1-4
CDR3: CASSYTPQGTRQKLFF
DNA: TGTGCCAGCAGTTACACTCCCCAGGGGACGAGGCAAAAACTGTTTTTT

size: .
D: TRBD2
V: TRBV6-5
J: TRBJ2-7
CDR3: CASSYGGGIYEQYF
DNA: TGTGCCAGCAGTTACGGGGGGGGTATCTACGAGCAGTACTTC

size: .
D: TRBD1
V: TRBV30
J: TRBJ2-1
CDR3: CAWSVGTENNEQFF
DNA: TGTGCCTGGAGTGTAGGGACAGAAAACAATGAGCAGTTCTTC

size: .
D: TRBD2
V: TRBV9
J: TRBJ2-1
CDR3: CASSPTSGGYNEQFF
DNA: TGTGCCAGCAGCCCAACTAGCGGGGGCTACAATGAGCAGTTCTTC

size: .
D: .
V: TRBV28
J: TRBJ2-5
CDR3: CASSPSGEMGETQYF
DNA: TGTGCCAGCAGTCCCTCGGGGGAGATGGGGGAGACCCAGTACTTC

size: .
D: .
V: TRBV18
J: TRBJ2-3
CDR3: CASSPRGGGADTQYF
DNA: TGTGCCAGCTCACCCAGGGGAGGTGGGGCAGATACGCAGTATTTT

size: .
D: .
V: TRBV30
J: TRBJ1-5
CDR3: CAWSDQAFSQPQHF
DNA: TGTGCCTGGAGTGATCAGGCGTTCTCTCAGCCCCAGCATTTT

size: .
D: .
V: TRBV6-5
J: TRBJ1-5
CDR3: CASSLTPNSNQPQHF
DNA: TGTGCCAGCAGTTTAACCCCAAATAGCAATCAGCCCCAGCATTTT

size: few
D: TRBD1
V: TRBV4-1
J: TRBJ1-2
CDR3: CASSQEGTVNGYTF
DNA: TGCGCCAGCAGCCAAGAAGGGACAGTTAATGGCTACACCTTC

size: .
D: TRBD1
V: TRBV6-5
J: TRBJ1-1
CDR3: CASRRDRSFEAFF
DNA: TGTGCCAGCAGGAGGGACAGAAGCTTTGAAGCTTTCTTT

size: once
D: .
V: TRBV9
J: TRBJ1-2
CDR3: CASSVAEGVQGYGYTF
DNA: TGTGCCAGCAGCGTAGCTGAGGGGGTTCAGGGCTATGGCTACACCTTC

size: once
D: .
V: TRBV6-5
J: TRBJ2-5
CDR3: CARPLDRPEGETQYF
DNA: TGTGCCAGACCTCTGGACAGACCTGAGGGGGAGACCCAGTACTTC

size: .
D: .
V: TRBV28
J: TRBJ1-3
CDR3: CASSYGTRSGNTIYF
DNA: TGTGCCAGCAGTTATGGAACCCGCTCTGGAAACACCATATATTTT

size: .
D: .
V: TRBV19
J: TRBJ1-1
CDR3: CASTGDLTEAFF
DNA: TGTGCCAGTACTGGGGACCTCACTGAAGCTTTCTTT

size: .
D: .
V: TRBV3-1/TRBV3-2
J: TRBJ2-7
CDR3: CASSQDEPSYEQYF
DNA: TGTGCCAGCAGCCAAGATGAACCGTCCTACGAGCAGTACTTC

size: .
D: .
V: TRBV9
J: TRBJ2-7
CDR3: CASSAHDRTDEQYF
DNA: TGTGCCAGCAGCGCCCACGACAGGACCGACGAGCAGTACTTC

size: .
D: TRBD1
V: TRBV7-2
J: TRBJ1-2
CDR3: CASSANRGGGYTF
DNA: TGTGCCAGCAGCGCCAACAGGGGTGGAGGCTACACCTTC

size: once
D: .
V: TRBV6-1
J: TRBJ2-7
CDR3: CASSEAGGALSYEQYF
DNA: TGTGCCAGCAGTGAAGCGGGAGGCGCCCTCTCCTACGAGCAGTACTTC

size: .
D: .
V: TRBV5-5
J: TRBJ2-6
CDR3: CASSFPQGVGANVLTF
DNA: TGTGCCAGCAGCTTCCCCCAAGGGGTTGGGGCCAACGTCCTGACTTTC